The clone carrying this T cell receptor (beta chain) was seen more than once but under ten times. TCRdb passed the RT-PCR reads through MiXCR, listing each CDR3 protein once. The sample shows about 700,000 distinct CDR3 sequences, 13% to 15% of them seen only once. V shed 4 bases, J shed 4 bases, and the junction held 4 bases outside the gene matches. CDR3 length: 14 amino acids. Germline loops: CDR1 SGHRS, CDR2 YFSETQ. The V and J genes are TRBV5-1 and TRBJ2-7, with 11 bases matching TRBD2. Sequences were obtained from memory CD4+ T cells from blood. The receptor comes from a female donor in good health, serving as a healthy control. This chain's CDR3 is CASSPSGGNYEQYF. In DNA, the CDR3 is TGCGCCAGCAGCCCTAGCGGGGGGAATTACGAGCAGTACTTC.